The clone carrying this T cell receptor (beta chain) was counted only a few times. What it recognizes is unknown. This sample was taken from a study of T cells after yellow fever vaccination. At the level of the study: SMART-Seq v4 Ultra Low Input prepared the low-cell-number fractions.

Points from the study as a whole: Across the CD4 and CD8 compartments, a small share of clonotypes was present in both. FACS-sorted repertoires might harbor abundant contaminating clonotypes from the bulk population.

One entry per CDR3 protein, called by TCRdb with MiXCR from the 5' RACE reads. The sample consists of around 610,000 distinct CDR3 sequences, approximately 13% of them appearing once. The CDR3 runs 13 residues. Germline trimming cut 4 bases from V and 15 bases from J; bases unmatched to any gene: 12. Germline CDR1 MDHEN, CDR2 SYDVKM. This clonotype originated in a man younger than 40 who received the YFV17D yellow fever vaccine. Material: PBMCs, obtained on the day of the yellow fever booster vaccination. The chain uses TRBV28 and TRBJ2-1; 7 bases line up with TRBD2. CDR3: CASSSRWGGVVFF. The CDR3 region has the DNA TGTGCCAGCAGTTCCCGCTGGGGGGGGGTGGTGTTCTTC. Full variable domain (missing parts from reference TRBV28 and TRBJ2-1): DVKVTQSSRYLVKRTGEKVFLECVQDMDHENMFWYRQDPGLGLRLIYFSYDVKMKEKGDIPEGYSVSREKKERFSLILESASTNQTSMYLCASSSRWGGVVFFGPGTRLTVL.